These 19 T cell receptor beta chains were sequenced from one sample in a study of blood T cell repertoires in COVID-19. Sequencing used immunoSEQ multiplex PCR; TCRdb keeps in-frame clones, though not all of them. The profile covers 350,000 to 450,000 clones, with 70% to 90% appearing a single time and approximately 1.2% taken by the ten largest. The sample was peripheral blood. Every receptor here comes from a man aged 40-49 years with acute or convalescent COVID-19.

The genes are TRBV18 and TRBJ1-4; possible D gene TRBD1, 6 bases. The germline V gene has CDR1 KGHSH and CDR2 LQKENI. The germline V and J ends were trimmed by 3 bases and 9 bases, with 11 bases remaining between them. The CDR3 is 13 residues long. The CDR3: CASSPDSSQKLFF. The CDR3 nucleotides read TGTGCCAGCTCACCGGACAGCAGCCAAAAACTGTTTTTT. Variable domain in full (rest from reference TRBV18 and TRBJ1-4): NAGVMQNPRHLVRRRGQEARLRCSPMKGHSHVYWYRQLPEEGLKFMVYLQKENIIDESGMPKERFSAEFPKEGPSILRIQQVVRGDSAAYFCASSPDSSQKLFFGSGTQLSVL.

The rearrangement uses TRBV5-1 and TRBJ2-1, with 11 positions matching TRBD1. Germline CDR1 is SGHRS and CDR2 is YFSETQ. CDR3 size: 17 residues. After removal of 7 bases from V and 8 bases from J, the junction contained 17 bases not matched to a gene. CDR3 protein: CASGGRTGGGTADEQFF. The CDR3 bases are TGCGCCAGCGGGGGTAGGACAGGGGGCGGAACGGCCGATGAGCAGTTCTTC.

This clone has only one observation. This chain joins TRBV11-2 and TRBJ2-1, with D possibly matching TRBD2 (6 bases). Germline V lookup: CDR1 SGHAT, CDR2 FQNNGV. With 3 bases removed from V and 9 bases from J, the gap between germline ends came to 18 bases. The CDR3 length is 15 residues. CDR3 in DNA: TGTGCCAGCAGCTTGAATCGGGAGTTTTACGGTGAGCAGTTCTTC. Protein product: CASSLNREFYGEQFF.

The genes are TRBV4-2 and TRBJ2-1; D is uncertain. Germline loops: CDR1 LGHNA, CDR2 YNFKEQ. Trimming removed 0 bases at V and 5 bases at J, with 5 bases between. This CDR3 comprises 13 residues. CDR3 amino acids: CASSQDVDNEQFF. The CDR3 DNA reads as TGTGCCAGCAGCCAAGATGTCGACAATGAGCAGTTCTTC.

The rearrangement joins TRBV24-1 to TRBJ2-3, with 9 bases that match TRBD1. CDR3 length: 20 amino acids. J was trimmed by 0 bases and V by 4 bases; bases with no gene match: 16. Germline lookup yields CDR1 KGHDR and CDR2 SFDVKD. CDR3 amino acids: CATSDTGTGPSQTSTDTQYF. For the CDR3, the DNA is TGTGCCACCAGTGACACCGGGACAGGGCCGAGTCAGACTAGCACAGATACGCAGTATTTT.

The chain joins TRBV7-3 to TRBJ1-1; D possibly corresponds to TRBD1 (5 bases). Germline V gene sequence: CDR1 SGHTA, CDR2 FQGTGA. Between the trimmed V and J ends, which lost 3 bases and 0 bases, there was a span of 8 bases. The length of the CDR3 is 14 residues. The CDR3 DNA sequence: TGTGCCAGCAGCTTCAGGGTTCTGAACACTGAAGCTTTCTTT. Protein product: CASSFRVLNTEAFF.

The sample holds a few counts of this clone. The chain has TRBV5-1 and TRBJ1-2, with D perhaps TRBD1 (5 bases). Trimming removed 5 bases from V and 2 bases from J, with 10 bases in between. Germline assignment: CDR1 SGHRS and CDR2 YFSETQ. CDR3 size: 13 residues. The DNA of the CDR3 is TGCGCCAGCAGTTGGGGGGAAAACTATGGCTACACCTTC. Amino acid sequence: CASSWGENYGYTF.

The rearrangement links TRBV9 to TRBJ2-3; D perhaps matches TRBD1 (6 bases). CDR3 length equals 16 residues. Germline V gene sequence: CDR1 SGDLS, CDR2 YYNGEE. The germline V and J ends were trimmed by 3 bases and 3 bases, with 17 bases remaining between them. CDR3 sequence: CASSARGVYWTDTQYF. CDR3 nucleotides: TGTGCCAGCAGCGCCAGGGGTGTGTATTGGACAGATACGCAGTATTTT.

This chain connects TRBV7-9 to TRBJ1-4; the match to TRBD1 covers 8 bases. Germline assignment: CDR1 SEHNR and CDR2 FQNEAQ (reference sequence). There are 14 residues in the CDR3. V shed 5 bases and J 5 bases; nucleotides not matched to a gene: 4. The DNA for the CDR3 is TGTGCCAGCAGCCCCGGACAGGGAAATGAAAAACTGTTTTTT. This sequence encodes CASSPGQGNEKLFF. Combining the CDR3 with reference TRBV7-9 and TRBJ1-4 gives the whole variable domain DTGVSQNPRHKITKRGQNVTFRCDPISEHNRLYWYRQTLGQGPEFLTYFQNEAQLEKSRLLSDRFSAERPKGSFSTLEIQRTEQGDSAMYLCASSPGQGNEKLFFGSGTQLSVL.

V is TRBV6-5 and J is TRBJ2-1, with TRBD2 identical over 10 bases. With 7 bases clipped from V and 1 base from J, the junction kept 4 bases outside the gene matches. Germline lookup yields CDR1 MNHEY and CDR2 SVGAGI. This CDR3 region has 15 residues. CDR3 bases: TGTGCCAGCACCCCTAGCGGGAGTTCCTACAATGAGCAGTTCTTC. Translated, it gives CASTPSGSSYNEQFF.

In the case of this clone: Distinct nucleotide sequences in the sample also encode this CDR3. In DNA form, the CDR3 reads TGTGCCAGCAGCGTCGGGTACACCCAAGAGACCCAGTACTTC. Amino acids: CASSVGYTQETQYF. This sequence joins TRBV9 and TRBJ2-5; no definite D call. CDR1 is SGDLS and CDR2 is YYNGEE in the germline V gene. Trimming took off 2 bases at V and 1 base at J, with 9 bases between the two ends. The CDR3 runs to 14 residues. The whole variable domain, filled in from reference TRBV9 and TRBJ2-5, reads DSGVTQTPKHLITATGQRVTLRCSPRSGDLSVYWYQQSLDQGLQFLIQYYNGEERAKGNILERFSAQQFPDLHSELNLSSLELGDSALYFCASSVGYTQETQYFGPGTRLLVL.

V is TRBV10-3 and J is TRBJ1-1; TRBD1 is a possible D gene (6 bases). The CDR3 covers 19 residues. Germline V gene lookup returns CDR1 ENHRY and CDR2 SYGVKD. V was shortened by 6 bases and J by 1 base, with 27 bases between the two germline ends. For the CDR3, the DNA is TGTGCCATCAGGCCCTTTTGGGGGGGACAAGGAACATCGAACACTGAAGCTTTCTTT. Encoded protein: CAIRPFWGGQGTSNTEAFF.

The V gene is TRBV7-2, the J gene TRBJ2-1; D possibly corresponds to TRBD1 (5 bases). The CDR3 covers 13 residues. CDR1 is SGHTA and CDR2 is FQGNSA in the germline V gene. The germline V and J ends were trimmed by 5 bases and 7 bases, with 12 bases remaining between them. CDR3 loop: CASSTRQPNEQFF. DNA for the CDR3: TGTGCCAGCAGCACCCGACAGCCTAATGAGCAGTTCTTC. Looking up the rest from reference TRBV7-2 and TRBJ2-1 gives the full variable domain: GAGVSQSPSNKVTEKGKDVELRCDPISGHTALYWYRQSLGQGLEFLIYFQGNSAPDKSGLPSDRFSAERTGGSVSTLTIQRTQQEDSAVYLCASSTRQPNEQFFGPGTRLTVL.

The rearrangement uses TRBV5-4 and TRBJ2-7; TRBD2 aligns across 13 bases. The CDR3 has 17 residues. Germline CDR1 SGHNT, CDR2 YYREEE (reference sequence). V dropped 4 bases and J dropped 3; count of bases not matched to a gene: 10. The CDR3, as DNA: TGTGCCAGCAGCAAGGGACTAGCGGGGCTCACCTACTACGAGCAGTACTTC. It encodes CASSKGLAGLTYYEQYF.

The rearrangement joins TRBV5-1 to TRBJ1-6; weak D call: TRBD1 (6 bases). CDR3 length: 15 residues. Looked up from germline, CDR1 is SGHRS and CDR2 is YFSETQ. The V end was cut by 0 bases, the J end by 10 bases, with 14 bases between. Here the CDR3 DNA reads TGCGCCAGCAGCTTGGTCGCAGGGGAAGGCTCACCCCTCCACTTT. It yields the protein CASSLVAGEGSPLHF.

V and J are TRBV6-2 or TRBV6-3 and TRBJ1-2, with TRBD1 matching over 11 bases. Germline trimming cut 2 bases from V and 4 bases from J; bases unmatched to any gene: 6. Germline CDR1 MNHEY, CDR2 SVGEGT. This CDR3 spans 16 amino acids. The DNA for the CDR3 is TGTGCCAGCAGTTACCGCGGGACAGGGGGGATCTATGGCTACACCTTC. It yields the protein CASSYRGTGGIYGYTF.

The chain uses TRBV7-9 and TRBJ1-4, with a tentative D call TRBD1 (5 bases). This CDR3 has 16 residues. Germline V gene sequence: CDR1 SEHNR, CDR2 FQNEAQ (reference sequence). The germline V and J ends were trimmed by 6 bases and 5 bases, with 19 bases remaining between them. The DNA for the CDR3 is TGTGCCAGCAGAAGCCGAATTGGGGGGAGGAATGAAAAACTGTTTTTT. Amino acids: CASRSRIGGRNEKLFF.

The chain carries TRBV4-1 and TRBJ2-7, with 10 nucleotides matching TRBD1. Trimming cost V 3 bases and J 2 bases; bases outside gene matches: 7. The germline V gene encodes CDR1 MGHRA and CDR2 YSYEKL. The CDR3 loop spans 16 amino acids. The CDR3 nucleotides are TGCGCCAGCAGCCATGTTCCCGGGACAGGGGCCTACGAGCAGTACTTC. Its protein product is CASSHVPGTGAYEQYF.

The chain is built from TRBV6-1 and TRBJ1-5; D call uncertain. V lost 1 base and J 6 bases, leaving 19 bases between the germline ends. Germline V gene data show CDR1 as MNHNS and CDR2 as SASEGT. The CDR3 has 17 amino acids. The CDR3 is CASSEGPGLGFGQPQHF. In DNA, the CDR3 is TGTGCCAGCAGTGAAGGTCCGGGTTTGGGTTTTGGTCAGCCCCAGCATTTT.